Each of the 22 T cell receptor beta chains below was sequenced from the same sample in a study of cytomegalovirus exposure and HLA in healthy donors. The primer mix had 60 Vbeta and 13 Jbeta primers. Only in-frame clones appear in the TCRdb table, and some are missing; sequencing was by immunoSEQ multiplex PCR. Here the sample spans 120,000 or so clones, roughly four fifths being singletons. The sample taken for sequencing was PBMCs. These receptors originate from a woman aged 40 to 49 in good health and CMV-seropositive.

On this clone: An end of the junction differs from the germline gene, which may be a read error. This chain links TRBV28 with TRBJ1-4; D perhaps matches TRBD1 (5 bases). The CDR3 contains 14 residues. Germline-derived CDR1 and CDR2 are MDHEN and SYDVKM. CDR3 amino acids: CAGSLGQGAEKLFF. CDR3 in DNA: TGTGCCGGCAGTTTAGGGCAGGGCGCCGAAAAACTGTTTTTT.

Here the CDR3 DNA reads TGTGCCAGCGGGACAGTGGATACGCAGTATTTT. Its protein is CASGTVDTQYF. This chain links TRBV2 with TRBJ2-3; 7 bases are shared with TRBD1. The ends lost 8 bases at V and 6 bases at J; junction bases unmatched: 2. The V gene's germline CDR1 is SNHLY and CDR2 FYNNEI. The length of the CDR3 is 11 residues.

V is TRBV5-1 and J is TRBJ2-1, with 9 bases matching TRBD1. The germline CDR1 and CDR2 sequences are SGHRS and YFSETQ. There are 15 residues in the CDR3. V shed 7 bases, J shed 7 bases, and the junction held 12 bases outside the gene matches. The DNA for the CDR3 is TGCGCCAGCTTTTCCGGGACAGGGTATATTAATGAGCAGTTCTTC. Its translation is CASFSGTGYINEQFF.

Regarding this clone: Within the sample, other DNA sequences also encode this same CDR3. This sequence joins TRBV27 and TRBJ2-1, with D perhaps matching TRBD1 (6 bases). Germline values: CDR1 MNHEY, CDR2 SMNVEV (reference sequence). Trimming cost V 2 bases and J 0 bases, with 8 bases left between them. The CDR3 sequence is 15 residues long. CDR3 amino acids: CASSLRGSSYNEQFF. CDR3 coding DNA: TGTGCCAGCAGTTTAAGGGGGAGCTCCTACAATGAGCAGTTCTTC.

V usage is TRBV6-5 and J usage is TRBJ1-1, with TRBD1 matching over 7 bases. Germline-derived CDR1 and CDR2 are MNHEY and SVGAGI. J gave up 6 bases and V 3 bases, and 4 bases lay outside the gene matches. The CDR3 runs 13 residues. The CDR3 loop reads CASSYIRGSEAFF. The CDR3 DNA reads TGTGCCAGCAGTTATATCAGGGGGTCTGAAGCTTTCTTT.

V and J are TRBV6-5 and TRBJ2-7; D gene ambiguous. Germline lookup yields CDR1 MNHEY and CDR2 SVGAGI. Trimming removed 5 bases at V and 0 bases at J, with 11 bases between. This CDR3 region has 14 residues. The chain's CDR3 is CASSPRDTSYEQYF. The DNA of the CDR3 is TGTGCCAGCAGTCCCCGAGACACCTCCTACGAGCAGTACTTC.

The gene calls are TRBV6-5 and TRBJ1-2; 7 bases fit TRBD1. CDR3 length: 12 residues. Germline V gene lookup returns CDR1 MNHEY and CDR2 SVGAGI. The junction had 5 bases not matched to a gene; V was cut back by 6 bases and J by 7 bases. The DNA for the CDR3 is TGTGCCAGCAGAGAACAGGGGATTGGCTACACCTTC. It codes for CASREQGIGYTF.

The chain employs TRBV29-1 and TRBJ1-2; possibly TRBD1 for D (6 bases). Trimming stripped 3 bases from V and 2 bases from J, with 10 bases between. The germline V gene encodes CDR1 SQVTM and CDR2 ANQGSEA. The CDR3 sequence is 13 residues long. Here the CDR3 reads CSVEGGGNYGYTF. In DNA, the CDR3 is TGCAGCGTTGAGGGAGGGGGGAACTATGGCTACACCTTC.

This clone occurred once. The chain joins TRBV2 to TRBJ2-2; TRBD2 aligns across 11 bases. The CDR3 runs 17 residues. The junction had 7 bases not matched to a gene; V was cut back by 1 base and J by 6 bases. Germline CDR1 and CDR2: SNHLY and FYNNEI. The CDR3 coding sequence is TGTGCCAGCAGTGAAGTACTAGCGGGAGCAGGGGCCGGGGAGCTGTTTTTT. Its protein is CASSEVLAGAGAGELFF.

CDR3 in DNA: TGCGCCAGCAGTACCGCTCAGTACAATGAGCAGTTCTTC. The encoded protein is CASSTAQYNEQFF. V usage is TRBV10-2 and J usage is TRBJ2-1; D gene uncertain. V gave up 5 bases and J gave up 4 bases, with 9 bases separating them. The CDR3 consists of 13 residues. Germline V CDR1 and CDR2: WSHSY, SAAADI.

This clone was seen only a few times. The chain joins TRBV28 to TRBJ2-5; TRBD2 agrees at 13 bases. V gave up 2 bases and J gave up 5 bases; unmatched junction bases: 5. Germline loops: CDR1 MDHEN, CDR2 SYDVKM. The CDR3 runs 16 residues. CDR3 loop: CASSLMTSGRQETQYF. DNA for the CDR3: TGTGCCAGCAGTTTAATGACTAGCGGGAGGCAGGAGACCCAGTACTTC.

This clone showed up just once. This sequence joins TRBV11-3 and TRBJ2-1, with 10 nucleotides matching TRBD1. This CDR3 comprises 16 residues. Germline CDR1 is SGHNT and CDR2 is YENEEA. V shed 0 bases, J shed 5 bases, and the junction held 4 bases outside the gene matches. CDR3 nucleotides: TGTGCCAGCAGCTTAGATGGACAGGGGGGCCACAATGAGCAGTTCTTC. Protein sequence: CASSLDGQGGHNEQFF. The whole variable domain, remainder taken from reference TRBV11-3 and TRBJ2-1, is EAGVVQSPRYKIIEKKQPVAFWCNPISGHNTLYWYLQNLGQGPELLIRYENEEAVDDSQLPKDRFSAERLKGVDSTLKIQPAELGDSAVYLCASSLDGQGGHNEQFFGPGTRLTVL.

This chain joins TRBV6-1 and TRBJ2-7; 7 bases agree with TRBD2. Germline V lookup: CDR1 MNHNS, CDR2 SASEGT. V lost 4 bases to trimming and J lost 3 bases; unmatched junction nucleotides: 3. The length of the CDR3 is 13 residues. The CDR3 protein is CASSGERGYEQYF. The CDR3 nucleotides read TGTGCCAGCAGTGGGGAGCGGGGCTACGAGCAGTACTTC.

V gene TRBV28 combines with J gene TRBJ1-1, with D perhaps matching TRBD1 (6 bases). Trimming took 8 bases from V and 11 from J, leaving 12 bases between them. The CDR3 has 10 amino acids. Looked up from germline, CDR1 is MDHEN and CDR2 is SYDVKM. This CDR3 is CASWDNGAFF. CDR3 sequence (DNA): TGTGCCAGCTGGGACAATGGGGCTTTCTTT. The whole variable domain, filled in from reference TRBV28 and TRBJ1-1, reads DVKVTQSSRYLVKRTGEKVFLECVQDMDHENMFWYRQDPGLGLRLIYFSYDVKMKEKGDIPEGYSVSREKKERFSLILESASTNQTSMYLCASWDNGAFFGQGTRLTVV.

The chain combines TRBV29-1 with TRBJ2-5; 7 nucleotides match TRBD1. The CDR3 has 13 residues. V lost 6 bases to trimming and J lost 2 bases; unmatched junction nucleotides: 6. Per germline, CDR1 SQVTM and CDR2 ANQGSEA. CDR3 nucleotide sequence: TGCAGCGTGAGGGGGCTGGGACAAGAGACCCAGTACTTC. Protein sequence: CSVRGLGQETQYF.

This clone was observed a single time. CDR3 sequence reads: CASSTAGGAGLTEAFF. The CDR3 coding sequence is TGCGCCAGCAGCACAGCGGGCGGTGCAGGGTTGACTGAAGCTTTCTTT. The chain is built from TRBV5-1 and TRBJ1-1, with TRBD1 as a possible D gene (5 bases). This CDR3 region has 16 residues. The germline V gene has CDR1 SGHRS and CDR2 YFSETQ. The V end was cut by 4 bases, the J end by 5 bases, with 21 bases between.

The J gene is TRBJ2-1, the V gene TRBV5-6; 9 nucleotides align to TRBD2. V gave up 1 base and J gave up 7 bases; unmatched junction bases: 3. CDR3 length equals 14 residues. The germline gives CDR1 SGHDT, CDR2 YYEEEE. This CDR3 is CASSLPSGTNEQFF. CDR3 coding DNA: TGTGCCAGCAGCTTGCCTAGCGGGACGAATGAGCAGTTCTTC.

This chain uses TRBV11-2 with TRBJ2-3; D remains ambiguous. The germline CDR1 and CDR2 sequences are SGHAT and FQNNGV. The CDR3 is made up of 12 amino acids. The CDR3 spells CATKRFTDTQYF. The CDR3 DNA reads TGTGCTACTAAACGGTTTACAGATACGCAGTATTTT.

This clone was detected only a few times. This chain connects TRBV18 to TRBJ1-1; no definite D call. This CDR3 has 13 amino acids. The V end was cut by 3 bases, the J end by 2 bases, with 7 bases between. CDR1 and CDR2 from the germline V gene are KGHSH and LQKENI. The CDR3 loop reads CASSPKFNTEAFF. For the CDR3, the DNA is TGTGCCAGCTCACCTAAATTCAACACTGAAGCTTTCTTT.

V usage is TRBV18 and J usage is TRBJ2-3; D ambiguous. This CDR3 region has 16 residues. The V end lost 0 bases, the J end lost 3 bases, and 13 bases lay between the germline ends. Germline CDR1 and CDR2: KGHSH and LQKENI. CDR3: CASSPPRHQGTDTQYF. The CDR3 DNA follows: TGTGCCAGCTCACCACCGAGGCACCAAGGAACAGATACGCAGTATTTT.

Turning to this clone: The junction does not match germline at one end; this may be a read error. V is TRBV11-1 and J is TRBJ1-2, with D perhaps TRBD1 (6 bases). The CDR3 has 12 amino acids. CDR1 and CDR2 from the germline V gene are SGHAT and FQDESV (reference sequence). The CDR3 region is CASSLQGYGCTF. The CDR3 DNA is TGTGCCAGCAGCCTCCAGGGGTATGGCTGCACCTTC.

The table lists this clone with a count of one. The V gene is TRBV4-1, the J gene TRBJ2-7, with TRBD2 matching over 7 bases. Germline V gives CDR1 MGHRA, CDR2 YSYEKL. This CDR3 comprises 15 residues. Trimming cost V 1 base and J 2 bases; bases outside gene matches: 5. CDR3 nucleotide sequence: TGCGCCAGCAGCCAAGGGCTAGCGGTAACCTACGAGCAGTACTTC. Protein: CASSQGLAVTYEQYF.